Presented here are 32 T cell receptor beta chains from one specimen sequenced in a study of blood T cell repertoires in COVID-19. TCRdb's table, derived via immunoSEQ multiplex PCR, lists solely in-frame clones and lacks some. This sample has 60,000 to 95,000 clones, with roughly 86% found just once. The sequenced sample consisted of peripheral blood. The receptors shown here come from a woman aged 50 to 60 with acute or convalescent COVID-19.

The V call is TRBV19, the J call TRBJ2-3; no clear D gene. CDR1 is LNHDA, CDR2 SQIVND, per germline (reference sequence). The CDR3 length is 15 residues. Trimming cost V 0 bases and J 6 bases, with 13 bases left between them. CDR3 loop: CASSIDAVPSDTQYF. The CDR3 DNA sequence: TGTGCCAGTAGTATAGATGCGGTCCCCAGCGATACGCAGTATTTT.

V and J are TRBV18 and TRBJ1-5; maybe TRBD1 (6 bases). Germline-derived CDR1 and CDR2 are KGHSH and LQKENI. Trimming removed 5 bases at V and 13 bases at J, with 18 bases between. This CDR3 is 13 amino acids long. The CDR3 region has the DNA TGTGCCAGCTCAGACCTGAGTAGGACAGAGCAGCATTTT. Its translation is CASSDLSRTEQHF.

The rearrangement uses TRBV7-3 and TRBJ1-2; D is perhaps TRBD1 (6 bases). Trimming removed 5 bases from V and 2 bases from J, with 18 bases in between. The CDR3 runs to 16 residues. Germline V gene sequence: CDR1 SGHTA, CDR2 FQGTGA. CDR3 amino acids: CASSPYGGPQNYGYTF. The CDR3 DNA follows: TGTGCCAGCAGCCCGTACGGGGGGCCCCAGAACTATGGCTACACCTTC.

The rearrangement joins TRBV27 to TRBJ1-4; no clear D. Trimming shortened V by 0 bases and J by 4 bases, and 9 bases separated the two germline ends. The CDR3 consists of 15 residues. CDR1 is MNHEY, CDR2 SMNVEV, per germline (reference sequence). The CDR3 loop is CASSLSGSNNEKLFF. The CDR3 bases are TGTGCCAGCAGTTTATCGGGCAGTAATAATGAAAAACTGTTTTTT.

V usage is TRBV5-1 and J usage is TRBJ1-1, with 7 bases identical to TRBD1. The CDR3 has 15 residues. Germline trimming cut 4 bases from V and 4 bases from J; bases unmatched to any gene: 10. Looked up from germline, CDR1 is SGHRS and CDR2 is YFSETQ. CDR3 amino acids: CASSGQTGLITEAFF. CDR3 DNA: TGCGCCAGCAGCGGTCAGACAGGGCTCATCACTGAAGCTTTCTTT.

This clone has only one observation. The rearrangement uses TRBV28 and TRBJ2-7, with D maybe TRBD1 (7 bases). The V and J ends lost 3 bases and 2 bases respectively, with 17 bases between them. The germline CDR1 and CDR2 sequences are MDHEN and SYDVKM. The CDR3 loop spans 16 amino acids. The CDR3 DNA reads TGTGCCAGCAGTTTTAAATGGGGGGACAGTACCTACGAGCAGTACTTC. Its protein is CASSFKWGDSTYEQYF.

The CDR3 DNA is TGTGCCAGCAGCATCGAGGACAGGGAAGCTTTCTTT. This gives the protein CASSIEDREAFF. The rearrangement links TRBV28 to TRBJ1-1; 7 nucleotides align to TRBD1. From germline, CDR1 is MDHEN and CDR2 SYDVKM. Trimming removed 6 bases from V and 8 bases from J; junction bases left unmatched: 6. CDR3 size: 12 residues.

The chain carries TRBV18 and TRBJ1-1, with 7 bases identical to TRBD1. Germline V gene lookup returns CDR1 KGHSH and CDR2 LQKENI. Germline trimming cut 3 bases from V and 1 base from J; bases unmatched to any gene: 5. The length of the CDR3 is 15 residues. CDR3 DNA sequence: TGTGCCAGCTCACCTGTCGACAGGGCGAACACTGAAGCTTTCTTT. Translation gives CASSPVDRANTEAFF.

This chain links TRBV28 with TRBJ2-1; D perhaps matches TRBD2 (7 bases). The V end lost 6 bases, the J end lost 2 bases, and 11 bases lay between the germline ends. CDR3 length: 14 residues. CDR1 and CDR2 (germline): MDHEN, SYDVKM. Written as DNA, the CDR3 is TGTGCCAGCAGCTGGGGGGGGCCCTACAATGAGCAGTTCTTC. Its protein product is CASSWGGPYNEQFF.

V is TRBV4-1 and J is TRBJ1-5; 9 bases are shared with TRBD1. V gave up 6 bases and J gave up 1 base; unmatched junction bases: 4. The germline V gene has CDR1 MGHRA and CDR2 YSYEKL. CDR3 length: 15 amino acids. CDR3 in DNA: TGCGCCAGCAGTTCGACAGGGGGAAGCAATCAGCCCCAGCATTTT. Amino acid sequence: CASSSTGGSNQPQHF.

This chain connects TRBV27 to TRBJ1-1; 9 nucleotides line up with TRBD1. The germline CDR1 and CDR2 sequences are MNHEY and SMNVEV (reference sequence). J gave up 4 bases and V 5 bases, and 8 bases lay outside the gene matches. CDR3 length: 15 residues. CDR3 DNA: TGTGCCAGCAGTGTAACAGGGGGCTGGAGCACTGAAGCTTTCTTT. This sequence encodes CASSVTGGWSTEAFF.

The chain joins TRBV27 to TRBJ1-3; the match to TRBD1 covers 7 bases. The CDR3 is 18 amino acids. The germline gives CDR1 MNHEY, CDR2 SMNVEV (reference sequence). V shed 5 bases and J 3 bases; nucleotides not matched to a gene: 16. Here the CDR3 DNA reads TGTGCCAGCAGTCGTAAATCCTCGACAGGGACGGTTGGAAACACCATATATTTT. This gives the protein CASSRKSSTGTVGNTIYF.

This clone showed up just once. For the CDR3, the DNA is TGTGCCAGCAGTTACTGGCAGTACCAAGAGACCCAGTACTTC. This codes for CASSYWQYQETQYF. The chain recombines TRBV6-2 or TRBV6-3 with TRBJ2-5; no firm D call. CDR1 is MNHEY, CDR2 SVGEGT, per germline. The CDR3 runs to 14 residues. V gave up 1 base and J gave up 0 bases, with 6 bases separating them.

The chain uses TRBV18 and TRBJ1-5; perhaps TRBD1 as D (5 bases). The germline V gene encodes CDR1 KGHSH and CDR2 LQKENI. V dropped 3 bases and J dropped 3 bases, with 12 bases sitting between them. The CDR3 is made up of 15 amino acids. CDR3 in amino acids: CASSPGGIANQPQHF. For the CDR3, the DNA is TGTGCCAGCTCACCGGGGGGGATTGCCAATCAGCCCCAGCATTTT.

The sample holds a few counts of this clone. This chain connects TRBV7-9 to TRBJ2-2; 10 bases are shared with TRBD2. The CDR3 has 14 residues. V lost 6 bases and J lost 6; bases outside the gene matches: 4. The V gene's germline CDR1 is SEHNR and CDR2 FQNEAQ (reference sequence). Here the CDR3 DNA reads TGTGCCAGCAGGAGCGGGAGGGCTCCCGGGGAGCTGTTTTTT. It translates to CASRSGRAPGELFF. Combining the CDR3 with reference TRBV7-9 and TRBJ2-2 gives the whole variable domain DTGVSQNPRHKITKRGQNVTFRCDPISEHNRLYWYRQTLGQGPEFLTYFQNEAQLEKSRLLSDRFSAERPKGSFSTLEIQRTEQGDSAMYLCASRSGRAPGELFFGEGSRLTVL.

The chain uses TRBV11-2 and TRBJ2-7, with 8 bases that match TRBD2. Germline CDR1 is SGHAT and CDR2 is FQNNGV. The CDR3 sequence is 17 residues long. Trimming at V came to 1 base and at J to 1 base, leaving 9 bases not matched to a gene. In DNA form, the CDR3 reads TGTGCCAGCAGCTTAGGGACGGGAGGGGCCCCGTCCTACGAGCAGTACTTC. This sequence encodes CASSLGTGGAPSYEQYF.

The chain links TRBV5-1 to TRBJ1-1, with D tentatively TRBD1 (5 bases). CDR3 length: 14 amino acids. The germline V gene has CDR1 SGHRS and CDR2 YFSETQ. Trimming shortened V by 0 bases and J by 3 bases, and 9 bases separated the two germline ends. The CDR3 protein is CASSLATGDTEAFF. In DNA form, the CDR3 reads TGCGCCAGCAGCTTGGCTACGGGGGACACTGAAGCTTTCTTT. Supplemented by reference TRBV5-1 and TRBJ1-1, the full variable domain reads KAGVTQTPRYLIKTRGQQVTLSCSPISGHRSVSWYQQTPGQGLQFLFEYFSETQRNKGNFPGRFSGRQFSNSRSEMNVSTLELGDSALYLCASSLATGDTEAFFGQGTRLTVV.

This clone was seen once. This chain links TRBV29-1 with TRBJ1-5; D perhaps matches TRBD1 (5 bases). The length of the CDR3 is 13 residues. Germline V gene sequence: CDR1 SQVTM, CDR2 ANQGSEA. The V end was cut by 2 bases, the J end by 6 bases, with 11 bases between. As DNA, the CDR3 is TGCAGCGTTGAAATTTCGCAGGGTCAGCCCCAGCATTTT. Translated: CSVEISQGQPQHF.

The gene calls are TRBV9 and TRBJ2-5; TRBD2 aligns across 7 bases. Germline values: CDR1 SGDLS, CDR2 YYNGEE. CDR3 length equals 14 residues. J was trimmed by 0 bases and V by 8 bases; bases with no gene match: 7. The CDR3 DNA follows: TGTGCCAGTTCCCCGGGACTACACCAAGAGACCCAGTACTTC. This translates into CASSPGLHQETQYF.

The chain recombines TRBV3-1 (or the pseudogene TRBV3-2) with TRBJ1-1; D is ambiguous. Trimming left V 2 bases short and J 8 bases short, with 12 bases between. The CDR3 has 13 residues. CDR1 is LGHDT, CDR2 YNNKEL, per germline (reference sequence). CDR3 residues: CASSQSLGREAFF. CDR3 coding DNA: TGTGCCAGCAGCCAAAGTCTGGGCCGGGAAGCTTTCTTT.

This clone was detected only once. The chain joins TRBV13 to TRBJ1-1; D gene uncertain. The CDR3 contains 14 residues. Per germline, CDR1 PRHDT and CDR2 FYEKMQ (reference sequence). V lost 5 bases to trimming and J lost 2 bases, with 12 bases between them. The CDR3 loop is CASSPWGDNTEAFF. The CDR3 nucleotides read TGTGCCAGCAGCCCCTGGGGAGACAACACTGAAGCTTTCTTT.

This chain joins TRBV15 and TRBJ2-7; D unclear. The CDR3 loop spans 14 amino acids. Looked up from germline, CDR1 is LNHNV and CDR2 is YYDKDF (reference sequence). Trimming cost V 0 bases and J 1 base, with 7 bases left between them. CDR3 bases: TGTGCCACCAGCAGAGAGGGCAGATCCTACGAGCAGTACTTC. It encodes CATSREGRSYEQYF.

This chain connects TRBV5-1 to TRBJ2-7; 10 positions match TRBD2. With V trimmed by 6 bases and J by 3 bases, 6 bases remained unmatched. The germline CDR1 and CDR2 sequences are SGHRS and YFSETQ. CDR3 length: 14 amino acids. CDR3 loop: CASTWTSGDYEQYF. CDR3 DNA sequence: TGCGCCAGCACTTGGACTAGCGGCGACTACGAGCAGTACTTC.

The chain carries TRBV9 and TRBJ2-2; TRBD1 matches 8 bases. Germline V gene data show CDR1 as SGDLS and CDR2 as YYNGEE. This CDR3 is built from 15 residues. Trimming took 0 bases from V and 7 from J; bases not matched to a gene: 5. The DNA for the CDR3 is TGTGCCAGCAGCGTAGGGACAGGGCGATTCGGGGAGCTGTTTTTT. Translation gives CASSVGTGRFGELFF. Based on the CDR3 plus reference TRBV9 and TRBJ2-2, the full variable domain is DSGVTQTPKHLITATGQRVTLRCSPRSGDLSVYWYQQSLDQGLQFLIQYYNGEERAKGNILERFSAQQFPDLHSELNLSSLELGDSALYFCASSVGTGRFGELFFGEGSRLTVL.

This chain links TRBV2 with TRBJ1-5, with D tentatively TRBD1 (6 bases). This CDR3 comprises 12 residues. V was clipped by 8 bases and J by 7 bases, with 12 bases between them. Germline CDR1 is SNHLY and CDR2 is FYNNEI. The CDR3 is CASGGAGQPQHF. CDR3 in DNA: TGTGCCAGCGGGGGGGCCGGGCAGCCCCAGCATTTT.

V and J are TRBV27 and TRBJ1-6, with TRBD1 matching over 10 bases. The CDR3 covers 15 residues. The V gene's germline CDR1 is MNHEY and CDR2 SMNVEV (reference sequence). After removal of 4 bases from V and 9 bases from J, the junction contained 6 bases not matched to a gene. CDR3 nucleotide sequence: TGTGCCAGCAGTTCGGGACAGGGGAAGTTTTCACCCCTCCACTTT. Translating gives CASSSGQGKFSPLHF.

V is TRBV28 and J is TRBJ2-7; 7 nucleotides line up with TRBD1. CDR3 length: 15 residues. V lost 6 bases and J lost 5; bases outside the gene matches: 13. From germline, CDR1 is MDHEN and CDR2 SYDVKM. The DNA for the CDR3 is TGTGCCAGCAGACCCGGGACAGCAGGGAGCCACGAGCAGTACTTC. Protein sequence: CASRPGTAGSHEQYF.

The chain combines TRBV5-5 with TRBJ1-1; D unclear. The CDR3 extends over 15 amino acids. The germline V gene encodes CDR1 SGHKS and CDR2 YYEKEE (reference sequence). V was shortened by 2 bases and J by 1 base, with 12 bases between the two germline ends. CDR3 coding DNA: TGTGCCAGCAGCTTTGGGCAGAGCGGGAACACTGAAGCTTTCTTT. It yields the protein CASSFGQSGNTEAFF.

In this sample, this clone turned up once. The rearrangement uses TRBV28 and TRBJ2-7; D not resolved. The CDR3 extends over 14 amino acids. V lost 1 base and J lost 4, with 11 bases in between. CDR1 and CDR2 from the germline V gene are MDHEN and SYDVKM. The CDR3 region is CASSLSVGSYEQYF. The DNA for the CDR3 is TGTGCCAGCAGTTTATCTGTGGGCAGTTACGAGCAGTACTTC.

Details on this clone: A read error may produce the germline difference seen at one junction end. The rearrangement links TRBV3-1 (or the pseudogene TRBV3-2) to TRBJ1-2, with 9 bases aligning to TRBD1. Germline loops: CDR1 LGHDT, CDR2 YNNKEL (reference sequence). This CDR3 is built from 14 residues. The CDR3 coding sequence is TGTGCCAGCACCCAAGGACAGGGGCACTATGGCTACACCTTC. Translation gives CASTQGQGHYGYTF.

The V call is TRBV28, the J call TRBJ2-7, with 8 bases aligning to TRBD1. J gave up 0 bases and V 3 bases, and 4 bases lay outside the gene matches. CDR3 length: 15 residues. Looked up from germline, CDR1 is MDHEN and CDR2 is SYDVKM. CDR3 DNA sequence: TGTGCCAGCAGTTTCCCCCAGGGGGCCTCCTACGAGCAGTACTTC. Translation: CASSFPQGASYEQYF.

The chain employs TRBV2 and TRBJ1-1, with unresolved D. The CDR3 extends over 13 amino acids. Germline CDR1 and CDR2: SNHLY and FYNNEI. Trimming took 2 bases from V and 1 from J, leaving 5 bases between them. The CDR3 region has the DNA TGTGCCAGCAGTGAACTCTGGAACACTGAAGCTTTCTTT. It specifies CASSELWNTEAFF. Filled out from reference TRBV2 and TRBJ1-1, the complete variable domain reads EPEVTQTPSHQVTQMGQEVILRCVPISNHLYFYWYRQILGQKVEFLVSFYNNEISEKSEIFDDQFSVERPDGSNFTLKIRSTKLEDSAMYFCASSELWNTEAFFGQGTRLTVV.